These T cell receptor beta chains were read from a single sample in a study of blood T cells in healthy people across ages. TCRdb re-analysed the 5' RACE reads in MiXCR, keeping a single row per CDR3 protein. The sample comprises roughly 1.6 million distinct CDR3 sequences, approximately 32% of which are singletons, and about 10% rests with the top ten. Material: blood. Source of these receptors: a woman under 40 in good health. The CDR3 runs from the conserved cysteine through the conserved F or W.

CASSFDRLNPDTQYF,TRBV12-3/TRBV12-4
CASSFTGGVFGEQYF,TRBV28
CASSRGAIGTEAFF,TRBV3-1
CASGLNTGGETQYF,TRBV5-1
CGARDRSGGNEQYF,TRBV20-1
CASSRPDLTNYEQYF,TRBV7-2
CASSYSGGRNVDGYTF,TRBV6-5
CASSHQSPGQGARGYTF,TRBV14
CASSPGRIDTEAFF,TRBV7-9
CASSQDMGQDTYEQYF,TRBV4-1
CATSTTGLNTEAFF,TRBV15
CASSWAAGGPGNEQFF,TRBV6-6
CSVPLDGSPHYGYTF,TRBV29-1
CASSLDHRGEQFF,TRBV13
CASSQDSGGTYQIEDTQYF,TRBV11-2
CASSLATWGLGYTF,TRBV7-2
CSARDGEGASRSPLHF,TRBV20-1
CASSKRDSGETQYF,TRBV4-1
CSASQGTATYEQYF,TRBV20-1
CAISETDRGDYGYTF,TRBV10-3
CASSSFTTVQETQYF,TRBV27
CSARDPVGSLNTEAFF,TRBV20-1
CASSEPSLAGGPRETQYF,TRBV6-1
CASSLGIEPYEQYF,TRBV7-9
CASSPPNSAGEQYF,TRBV3-1
CSATTGISSYEQYF,TRBV20-1
CSATSGSVTDTQYF,TRBV20-1
CASSHPTRGREQYF,TRBV4-1
CASSSRPGTGGTYEQYF,TRBV6-2/TRBV6-3
CSAEMNTEAFF,TRBV29-1
CASSLWSQGSADTQYF,TRBV7-2
CASRGTSGIYEQYF,TRBV28
CASRKRVRTDTQYF,TRBV12-3/TRBV12-4
CASSLQGNNSPLHF,TRBV27
CASRNREHEQYF,TRBV7-6
CASGWDRYYEQYF,TRBV6-6
CASSVVASGQQETQYF,TRBV9
CASSLVGRNIQYF,TRBV7-9
CATSRGGTVSSYEQYF,TRBV15
CASSNQGNSNQPQHF,TRBV4-1
CASRPTGREIVDTQYF,TRBV27
CASSRRQGGLDNEQFF,TRBV9
CASSLAKGQRIQYF,TRBV5-4
CASSSPRNQRGMTGANVLTF,TRBV7-9
CASSPGDSITGELFF,TRBV5-1
CSARRVTYEQYF,TRBV20-1
CAWSVILGGTDTQYF,TRBV30
CASSVGQGLGDTQYF,TRBV9
CASAGGPETQYF,TRBV6-5
CAWKEDTGELFF,TRBV30
CASSFGGGGTYGQYF,TRBV11-2
CASSLKGTPGPHNEQFF,TRBV27
CSAQSGMNQETQYF,TRBV20-1
CASSAGQNSGELFF,TRBV9
CASSRPGQGSEKLFF,TRBV9
CSANPTSTGGKLYNEQFF,TRBV20-1
CASSFSGRVDTQYF,TRBV5-1
CAIQPGGGLSYEQYF,TRBV10-3
CASSEFLASSTDTQYF,TRBV10-2
CASSYGWEGQTPLHF,TRBV6-2/TRBV6-3